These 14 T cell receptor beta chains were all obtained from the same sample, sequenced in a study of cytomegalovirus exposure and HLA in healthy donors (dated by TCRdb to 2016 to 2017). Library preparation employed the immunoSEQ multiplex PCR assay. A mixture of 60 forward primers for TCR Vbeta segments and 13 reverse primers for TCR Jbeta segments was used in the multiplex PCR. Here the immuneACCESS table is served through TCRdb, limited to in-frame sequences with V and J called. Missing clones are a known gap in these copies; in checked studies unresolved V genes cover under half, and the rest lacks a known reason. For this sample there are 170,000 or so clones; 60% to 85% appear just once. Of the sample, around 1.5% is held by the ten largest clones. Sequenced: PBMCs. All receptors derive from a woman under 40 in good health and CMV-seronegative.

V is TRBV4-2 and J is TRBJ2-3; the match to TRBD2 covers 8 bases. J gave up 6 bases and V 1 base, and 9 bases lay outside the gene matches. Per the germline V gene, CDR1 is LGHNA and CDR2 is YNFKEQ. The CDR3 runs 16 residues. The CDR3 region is CASSQGDGGAHDTQYF. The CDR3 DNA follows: TGTGCCAGCAGCCAAGGGGACGGGGGGGCCCACGATACGCAGTATTTT.

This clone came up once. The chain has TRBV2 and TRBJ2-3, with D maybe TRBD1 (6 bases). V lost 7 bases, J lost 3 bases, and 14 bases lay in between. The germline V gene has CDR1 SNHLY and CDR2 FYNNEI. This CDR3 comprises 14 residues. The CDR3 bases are TGTGCCAGCAAGAGGGACATCTTGACAGATACGCAGTATTTT. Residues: CASKRDILTDTQYF.

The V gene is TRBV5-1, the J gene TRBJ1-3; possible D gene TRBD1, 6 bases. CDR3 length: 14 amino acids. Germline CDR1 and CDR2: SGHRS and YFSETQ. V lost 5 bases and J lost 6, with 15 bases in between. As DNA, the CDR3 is TGCGCCAGCAGATTGACAGGTCCCGAAAACACCATATATTTT. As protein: CASRLTGPENTIYF.

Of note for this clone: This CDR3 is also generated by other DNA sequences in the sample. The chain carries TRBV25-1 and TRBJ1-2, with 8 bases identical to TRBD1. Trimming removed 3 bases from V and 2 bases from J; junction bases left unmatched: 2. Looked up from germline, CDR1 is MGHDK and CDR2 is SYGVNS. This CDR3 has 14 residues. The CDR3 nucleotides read TGTGCCAGCAGTGATGGACAGGGCAACTATGGCTACACCTTC. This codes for CASSDGQGNYGYTF.

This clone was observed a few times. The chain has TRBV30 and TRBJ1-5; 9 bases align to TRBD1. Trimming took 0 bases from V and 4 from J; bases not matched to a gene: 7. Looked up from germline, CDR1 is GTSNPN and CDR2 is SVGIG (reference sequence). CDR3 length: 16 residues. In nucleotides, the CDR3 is TGTGCCTGGAGTGTACAAGGGACAGGGTATAATCAGCCCCAGCATTTT. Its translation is CAWSVQGTGYNQPQHF.

For the CDR3, the DNA is TGCGCCAGCAACCCTGGGGGGGGAGTTGAAGCTTTCTTT. Its protein product is CASNPGGGVEAFF. This chain links TRBV5-1 with TRBJ1-1; TRBD1 might be the D (5 bases). V was clipped by 6 bases and J by 7 bases, with 16 bases between them. Per the germline V gene, CDR1 is SGHRS and CDR2 is YFSETQ. The CDR3 consists of 13 residues.

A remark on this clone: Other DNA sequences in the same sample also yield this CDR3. As DNA, the CDR3 is TGCGCCAGCAGCCCAACTGGAGGGAACACTGAAGCTTTCTTT. The encoded protein is CASSPTGGNTEAFF. The genes are TRBV5-1 and TRBJ1-1; D is uncertain. This CDR3 has 14 amino acids. Germline V lookup: CDR1 SGHRS, CDR2 YFSETQ. V was clipped by 4 bases and J by 1 base, with 11 bases between them.

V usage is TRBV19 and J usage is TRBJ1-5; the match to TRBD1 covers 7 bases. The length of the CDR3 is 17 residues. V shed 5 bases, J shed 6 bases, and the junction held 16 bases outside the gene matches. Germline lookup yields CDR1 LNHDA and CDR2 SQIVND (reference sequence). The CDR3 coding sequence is TGTGCCAGTAGTGTCCTGGGTGGTGGGACAGTTGGTCAGCCCCAGCATTTT. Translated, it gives CASSVLGGGTVGQPQHF.

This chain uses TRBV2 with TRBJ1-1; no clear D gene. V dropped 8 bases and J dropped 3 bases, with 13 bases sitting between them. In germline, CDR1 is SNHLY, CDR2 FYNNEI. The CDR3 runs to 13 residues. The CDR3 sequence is CASRLDLHTEAFF. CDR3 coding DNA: TGTGCCAGCCGACTGGACTTGCACACTGAAGCTTTCTTT.

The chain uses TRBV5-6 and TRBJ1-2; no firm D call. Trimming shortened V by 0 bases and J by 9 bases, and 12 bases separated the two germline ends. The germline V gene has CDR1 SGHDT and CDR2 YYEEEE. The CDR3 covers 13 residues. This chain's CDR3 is CASSLAQAFRYTF. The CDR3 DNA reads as TGTGCCAGCAGCTTGGCGCAGGCATTTCGCTACACCTTC.

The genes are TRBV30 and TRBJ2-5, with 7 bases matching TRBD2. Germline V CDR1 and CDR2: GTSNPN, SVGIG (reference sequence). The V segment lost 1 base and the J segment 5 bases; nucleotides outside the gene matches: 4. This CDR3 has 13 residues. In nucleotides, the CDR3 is TGTGCCTGGAGTGGGACTAGTTTGGAGACCCAGTACTTC. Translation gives CAWSGTSLETQYF.

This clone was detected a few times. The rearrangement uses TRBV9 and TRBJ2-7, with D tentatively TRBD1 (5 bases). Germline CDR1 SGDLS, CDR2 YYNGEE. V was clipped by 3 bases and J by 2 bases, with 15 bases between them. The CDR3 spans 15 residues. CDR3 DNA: TGTGCCAGCAGCGCCCAGACAGCGATCCCCTACGAGCAGTACTTC. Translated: CASSAQTAIPYEQYF.

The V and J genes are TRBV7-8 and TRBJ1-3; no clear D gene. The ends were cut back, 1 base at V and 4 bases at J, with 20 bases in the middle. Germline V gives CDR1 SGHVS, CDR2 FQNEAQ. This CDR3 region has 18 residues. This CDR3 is CASSLVLPRISGGNTIYF. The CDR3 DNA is TGTGCCAGCAGCTTAGTGTTACCGAGGATCTCGGGGGGAAACACCATATATTTT.

The CDR3 is CASSANPGLFSETQYF. DNA for the CDR3: TGTGCCAGCAGCGCCAACCCGGGACTATTTAGTGAGACCCAGTACTTC. The chain recombines TRBV9 with TRBJ2-5, with 7 bases identical to TRBD2. There are 16 residues in the CDR3. The J segment lost 5 bases and the V segment lost 3 bases, leaving 13 bases of the junction unmatched. Germline V gene sequence: CDR1 SGDLS, CDR2 YYNGEE.